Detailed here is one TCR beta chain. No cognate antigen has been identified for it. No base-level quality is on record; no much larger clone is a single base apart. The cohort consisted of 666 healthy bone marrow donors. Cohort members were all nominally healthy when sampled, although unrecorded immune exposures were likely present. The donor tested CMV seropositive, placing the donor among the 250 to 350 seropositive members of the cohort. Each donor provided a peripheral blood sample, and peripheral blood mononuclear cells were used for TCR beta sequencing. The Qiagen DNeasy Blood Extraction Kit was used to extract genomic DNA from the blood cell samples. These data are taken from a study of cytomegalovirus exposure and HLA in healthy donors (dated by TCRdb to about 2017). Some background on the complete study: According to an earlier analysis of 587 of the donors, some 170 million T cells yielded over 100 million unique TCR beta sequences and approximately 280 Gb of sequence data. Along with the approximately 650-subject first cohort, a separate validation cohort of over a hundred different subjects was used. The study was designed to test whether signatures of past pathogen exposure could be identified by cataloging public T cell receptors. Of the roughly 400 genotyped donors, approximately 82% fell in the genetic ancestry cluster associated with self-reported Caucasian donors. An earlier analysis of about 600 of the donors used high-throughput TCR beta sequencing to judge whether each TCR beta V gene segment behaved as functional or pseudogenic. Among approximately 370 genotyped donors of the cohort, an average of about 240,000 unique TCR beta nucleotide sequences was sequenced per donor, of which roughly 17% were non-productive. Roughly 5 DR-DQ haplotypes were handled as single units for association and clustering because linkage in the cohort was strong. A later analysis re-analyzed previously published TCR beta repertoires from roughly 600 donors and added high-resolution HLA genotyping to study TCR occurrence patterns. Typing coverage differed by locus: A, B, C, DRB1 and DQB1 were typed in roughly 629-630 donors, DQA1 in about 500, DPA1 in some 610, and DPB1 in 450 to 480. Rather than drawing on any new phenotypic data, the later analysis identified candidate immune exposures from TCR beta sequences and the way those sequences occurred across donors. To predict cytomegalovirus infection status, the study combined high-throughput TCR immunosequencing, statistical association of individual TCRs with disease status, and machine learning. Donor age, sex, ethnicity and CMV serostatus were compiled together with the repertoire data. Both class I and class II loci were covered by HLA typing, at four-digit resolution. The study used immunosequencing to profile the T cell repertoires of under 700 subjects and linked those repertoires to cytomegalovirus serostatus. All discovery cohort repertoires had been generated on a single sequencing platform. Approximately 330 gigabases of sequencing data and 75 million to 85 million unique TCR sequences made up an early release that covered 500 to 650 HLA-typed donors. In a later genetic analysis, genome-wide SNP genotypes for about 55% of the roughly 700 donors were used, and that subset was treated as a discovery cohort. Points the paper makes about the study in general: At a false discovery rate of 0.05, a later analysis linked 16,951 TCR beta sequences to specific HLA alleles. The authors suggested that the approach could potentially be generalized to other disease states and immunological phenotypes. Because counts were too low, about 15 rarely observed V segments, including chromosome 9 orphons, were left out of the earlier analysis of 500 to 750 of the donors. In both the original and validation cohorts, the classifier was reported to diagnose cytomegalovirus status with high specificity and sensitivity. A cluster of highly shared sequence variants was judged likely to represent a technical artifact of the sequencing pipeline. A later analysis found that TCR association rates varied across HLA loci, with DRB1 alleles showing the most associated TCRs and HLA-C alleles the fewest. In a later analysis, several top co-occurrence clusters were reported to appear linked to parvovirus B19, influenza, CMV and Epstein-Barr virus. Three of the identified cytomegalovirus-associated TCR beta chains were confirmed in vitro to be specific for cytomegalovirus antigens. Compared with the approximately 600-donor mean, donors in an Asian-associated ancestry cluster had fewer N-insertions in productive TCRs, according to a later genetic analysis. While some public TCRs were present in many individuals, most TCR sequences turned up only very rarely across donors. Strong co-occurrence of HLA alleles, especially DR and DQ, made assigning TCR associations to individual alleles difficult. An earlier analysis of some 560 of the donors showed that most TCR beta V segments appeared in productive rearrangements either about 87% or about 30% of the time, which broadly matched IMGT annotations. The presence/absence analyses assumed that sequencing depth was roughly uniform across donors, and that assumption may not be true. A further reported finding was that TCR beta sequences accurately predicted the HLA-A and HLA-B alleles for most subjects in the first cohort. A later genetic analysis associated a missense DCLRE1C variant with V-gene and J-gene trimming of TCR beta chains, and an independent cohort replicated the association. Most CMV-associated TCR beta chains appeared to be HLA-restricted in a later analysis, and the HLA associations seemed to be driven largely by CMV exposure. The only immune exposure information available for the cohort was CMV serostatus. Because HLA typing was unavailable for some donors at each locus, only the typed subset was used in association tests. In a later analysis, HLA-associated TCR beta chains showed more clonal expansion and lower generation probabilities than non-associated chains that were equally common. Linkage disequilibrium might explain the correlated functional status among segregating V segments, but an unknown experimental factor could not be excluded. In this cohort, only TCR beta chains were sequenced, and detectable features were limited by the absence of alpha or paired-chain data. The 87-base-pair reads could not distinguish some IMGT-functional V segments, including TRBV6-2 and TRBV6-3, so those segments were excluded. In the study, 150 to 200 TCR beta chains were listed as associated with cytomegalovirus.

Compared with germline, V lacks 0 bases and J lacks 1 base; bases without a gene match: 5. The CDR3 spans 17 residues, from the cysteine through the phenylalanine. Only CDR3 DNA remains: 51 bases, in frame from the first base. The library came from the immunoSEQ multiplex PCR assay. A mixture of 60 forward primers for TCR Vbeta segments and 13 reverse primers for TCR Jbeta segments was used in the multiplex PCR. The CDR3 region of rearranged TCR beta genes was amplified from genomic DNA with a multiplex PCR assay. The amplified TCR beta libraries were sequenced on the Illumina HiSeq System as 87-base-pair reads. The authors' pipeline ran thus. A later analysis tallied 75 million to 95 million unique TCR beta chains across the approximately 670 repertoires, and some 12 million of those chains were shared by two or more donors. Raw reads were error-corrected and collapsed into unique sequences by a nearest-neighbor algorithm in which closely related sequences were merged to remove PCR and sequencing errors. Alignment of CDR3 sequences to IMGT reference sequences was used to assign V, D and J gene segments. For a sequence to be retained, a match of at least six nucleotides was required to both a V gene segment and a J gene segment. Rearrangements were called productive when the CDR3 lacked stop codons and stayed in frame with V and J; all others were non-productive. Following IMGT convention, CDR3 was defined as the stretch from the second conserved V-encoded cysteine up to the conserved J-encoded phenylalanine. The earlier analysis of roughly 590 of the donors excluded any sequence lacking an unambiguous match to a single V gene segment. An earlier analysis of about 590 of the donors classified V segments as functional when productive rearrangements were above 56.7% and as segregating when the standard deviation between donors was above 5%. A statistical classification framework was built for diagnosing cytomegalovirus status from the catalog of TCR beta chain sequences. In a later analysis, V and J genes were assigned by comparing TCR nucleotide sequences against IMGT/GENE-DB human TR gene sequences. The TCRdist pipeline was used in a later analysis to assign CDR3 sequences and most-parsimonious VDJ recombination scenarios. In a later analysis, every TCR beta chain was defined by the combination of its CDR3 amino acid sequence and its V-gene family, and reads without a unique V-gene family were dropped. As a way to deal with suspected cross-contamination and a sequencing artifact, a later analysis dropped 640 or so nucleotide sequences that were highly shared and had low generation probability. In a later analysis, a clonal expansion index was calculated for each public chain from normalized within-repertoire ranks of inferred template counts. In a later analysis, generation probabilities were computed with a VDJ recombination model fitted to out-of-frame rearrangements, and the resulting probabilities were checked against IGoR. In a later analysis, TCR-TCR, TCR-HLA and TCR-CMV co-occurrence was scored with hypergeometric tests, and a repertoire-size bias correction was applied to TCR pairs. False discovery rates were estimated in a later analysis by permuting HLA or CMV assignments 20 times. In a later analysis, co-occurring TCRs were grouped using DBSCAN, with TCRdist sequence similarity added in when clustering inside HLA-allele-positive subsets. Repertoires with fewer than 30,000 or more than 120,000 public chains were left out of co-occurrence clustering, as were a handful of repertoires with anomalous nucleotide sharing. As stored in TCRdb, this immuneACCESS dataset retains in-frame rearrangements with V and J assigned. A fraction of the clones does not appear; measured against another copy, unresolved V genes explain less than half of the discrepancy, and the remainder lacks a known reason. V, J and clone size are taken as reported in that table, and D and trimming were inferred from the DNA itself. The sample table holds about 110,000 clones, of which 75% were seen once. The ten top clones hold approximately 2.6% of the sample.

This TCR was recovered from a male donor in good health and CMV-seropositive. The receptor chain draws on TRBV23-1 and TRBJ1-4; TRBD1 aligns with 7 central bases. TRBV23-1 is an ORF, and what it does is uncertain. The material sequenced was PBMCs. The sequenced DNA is TGCGCCAGCAGTCAATCTACCAGACAGGGAACTAATGAAAAACTGTTTTTT. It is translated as CASSQSTRQGTNEKLFF.